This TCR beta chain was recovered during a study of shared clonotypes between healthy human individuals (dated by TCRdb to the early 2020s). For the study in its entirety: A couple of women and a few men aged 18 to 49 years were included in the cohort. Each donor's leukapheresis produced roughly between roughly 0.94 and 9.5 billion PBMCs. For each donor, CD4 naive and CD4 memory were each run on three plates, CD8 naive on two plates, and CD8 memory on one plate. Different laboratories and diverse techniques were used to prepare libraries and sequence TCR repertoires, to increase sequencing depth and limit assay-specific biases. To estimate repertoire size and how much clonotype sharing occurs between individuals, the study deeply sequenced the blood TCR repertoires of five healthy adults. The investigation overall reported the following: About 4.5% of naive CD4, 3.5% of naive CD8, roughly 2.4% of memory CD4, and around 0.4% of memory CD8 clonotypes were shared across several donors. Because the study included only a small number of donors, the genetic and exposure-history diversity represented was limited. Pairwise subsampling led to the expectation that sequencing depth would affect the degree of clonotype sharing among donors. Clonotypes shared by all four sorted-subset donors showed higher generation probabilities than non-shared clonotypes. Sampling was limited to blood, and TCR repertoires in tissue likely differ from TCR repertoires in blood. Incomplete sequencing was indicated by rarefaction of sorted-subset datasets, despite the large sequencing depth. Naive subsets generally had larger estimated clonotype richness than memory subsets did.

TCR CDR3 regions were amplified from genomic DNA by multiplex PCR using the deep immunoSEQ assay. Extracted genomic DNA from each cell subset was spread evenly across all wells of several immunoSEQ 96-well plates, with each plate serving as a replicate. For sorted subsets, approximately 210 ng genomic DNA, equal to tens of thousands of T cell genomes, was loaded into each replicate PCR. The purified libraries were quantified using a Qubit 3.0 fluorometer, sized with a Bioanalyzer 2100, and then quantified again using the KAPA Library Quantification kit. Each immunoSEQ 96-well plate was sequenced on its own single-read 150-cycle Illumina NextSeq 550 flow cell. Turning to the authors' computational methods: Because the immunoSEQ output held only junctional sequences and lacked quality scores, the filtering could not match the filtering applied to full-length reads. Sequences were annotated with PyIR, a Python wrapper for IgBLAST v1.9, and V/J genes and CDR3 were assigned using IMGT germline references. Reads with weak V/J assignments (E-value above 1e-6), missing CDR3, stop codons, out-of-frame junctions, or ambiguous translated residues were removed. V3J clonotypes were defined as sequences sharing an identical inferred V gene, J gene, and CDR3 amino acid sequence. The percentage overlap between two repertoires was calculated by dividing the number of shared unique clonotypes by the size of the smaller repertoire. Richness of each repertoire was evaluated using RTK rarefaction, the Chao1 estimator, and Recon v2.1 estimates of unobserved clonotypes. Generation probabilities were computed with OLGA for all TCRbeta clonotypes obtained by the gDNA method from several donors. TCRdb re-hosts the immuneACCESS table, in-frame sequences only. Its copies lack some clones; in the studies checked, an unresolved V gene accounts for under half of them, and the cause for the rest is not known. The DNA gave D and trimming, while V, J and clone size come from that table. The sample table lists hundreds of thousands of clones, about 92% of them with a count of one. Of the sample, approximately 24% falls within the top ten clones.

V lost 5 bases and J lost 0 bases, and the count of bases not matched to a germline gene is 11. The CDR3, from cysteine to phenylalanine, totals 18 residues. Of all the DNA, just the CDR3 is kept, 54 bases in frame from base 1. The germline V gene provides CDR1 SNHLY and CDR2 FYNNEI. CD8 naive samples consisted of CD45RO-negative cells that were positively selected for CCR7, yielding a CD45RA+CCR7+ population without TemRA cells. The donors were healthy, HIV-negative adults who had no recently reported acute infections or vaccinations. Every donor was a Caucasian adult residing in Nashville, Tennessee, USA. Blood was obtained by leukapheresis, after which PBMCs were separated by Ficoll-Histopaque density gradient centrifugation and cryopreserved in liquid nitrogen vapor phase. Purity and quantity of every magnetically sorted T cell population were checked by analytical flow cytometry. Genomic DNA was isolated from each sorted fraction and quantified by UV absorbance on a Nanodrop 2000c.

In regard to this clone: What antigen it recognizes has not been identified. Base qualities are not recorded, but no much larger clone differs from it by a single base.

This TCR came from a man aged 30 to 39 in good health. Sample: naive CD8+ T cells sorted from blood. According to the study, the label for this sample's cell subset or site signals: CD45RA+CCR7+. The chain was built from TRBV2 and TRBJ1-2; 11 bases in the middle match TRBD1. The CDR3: CASSRPPGQGGSNYGYTF. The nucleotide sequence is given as TGTGCCAGCAGTCGACCTCCGGGACAGGGGGGATCTAACTATGGCTACACCTTC.